A single sample is the source of the 8 T cell receptor beta chains below, sequenced in a study of blood T cell repertoires in COVID-19. TCRdb keeps only in-frame clones here, not all; method: immunoSEQ multiplex PCR. Found here are approximately 350,000 clones, around 89% of them singletons; the top ten hold roughly 0.99%. The sample comprised PBMCs or T cells enriched from blood (not recorded which). Every receptor here comes from a young man who had recovered from COVID-19.

This clone has a single count. The chain carries TRBV30 and TRBJ1-5, with a weak D call TRBD1 (6 bases). Trimming shortened V by 5 bases and J by 7 bases, and 15 bases separated the two germline ends. This CDR3 spans 13 amino acids. Germline CDR1 is GTSNPN and CDR2 is SVGIG (reference sequence). CDR3 bases: TGTGCCTGGGGGAGGGGGGGGGAGCAGCCCCAGCATTTT. This gives the protein CAWGRGGEQPQHF. The variable domain in full, with the rest retrieved from reference TRBV30 and TRBJ1-5, is SQTIHQWPATLVQPVGSPLSLECTVEGTSNPNLYWYRQAAGRGLQLLFYSVGIGQISSEVPQNLSASRPQDRQFILSSKKLLLSDSGFYLCAWGRGGEQPQHFGDGTRLSIL.

Notes on this clone: The sample carries other DNA sequences with the same CDR3. Here the CDR3 DNA reads TGTGCCAGCTCACCGCAGGGTCCCGGAAACACCATATATTTT. It is translated as CASSPQGPGNTIYF. The J gene is TRBJ1-3, the V gene TRBV18; D possibly corresponds to TRBD1 (5 bases). The V and J ends lost 3 bases and 4 bases respectively, with 10 bases between them. The CDR3 is 14 residues long. CDR1 is KGHSH and CDR2 is LQKENI in the germline V gene.

V gene TRBV5-1 combines with J gene TRBJ2-7; 8 bases align to TRBD2. Germline-derived CDR1 and CDR2 are SGHRS and YFSETQ. Germline trimming cut 1 base from V and 0 bases from J; bases unmatched to any gene: 6. The CDR3 sequence is 16 residues long. The CDR3 region is CASSLTSGATSYEQYF. The CDR3 region has the DNA TGCGCCAGCAGCTTGACTAGCGGTGCGACCTCCTACGAGCAGTACTTC.

CDR3 loop: CASSPLDSSSGNTIYF. The DNA of the CDR3 is TGTGCCAGCTCACCACTGGACAGCAGCTCTGGAAACACCATATATTTT. The V gene is TRBV18, the J gene TRBJ1-3, with a possible D match to TRBD1 (6 bases). The CDR3 sequence is 16 residues long. Per germline, CDR1 KGHSH and CDR2 LQKENI. V lost 1 base and J 0 bases, leaving 10 bases between the germline ends.

The CDR3 is CASDGMDRYEAFF. In DNA form, the CDR3 reads TGTGCCAGTGATGGGATGGACAGGTATGAAGCTTTCTTT. The chain couples TRBV19 to TRBJ1-1; 7 positions agree with TRBD1. The junction had 10 bases not matched to a gene; V was cut back by 8 bases and J by 7 bases. The CDR3 loop spans 13 amino acids. Per the germline V gene, CDR1 is LNHDA and CDR2 is SQIVND (reference sequence). Full variable domain (outside the CDR3, taken from reference TRBV19 and TRBJ1-1): DGGITQSPKYLFRKEGQNVTLSCEQNLNHDAMYWYRQDPGQGLRLIYYSQIVNDFQKGDIAEGYSVSREKKESFPLTVTSAQKNPTAFYLCASDGMDRYEAFFGQGTRLTVV.

The genes are TRBV28 and TRBJ2-7; 8 bases align to TRBD1. J lost 3 bases, V lost 6 bases, and 4 bases had no gene match. The CDR3 extends over 13 amino acids. The germline gives CDR1 MDHEN, CDR2 SYDVKM. The CDR3 DNA follows: TGTGCCAGCAGGAGGGGACAGGACTACGAGCAGTACTTC. Amino acid sequence: CASRRGQDYEQYF.

This clone was observed a single time. The rearrangement uses TRBV14 and TRBJ1-6; 9 positions match TRBD1. The length of the CDR3 is 15 residues. Germline V gives CDR1 SGHDN, CDR2 FVKESK. After removal of 8 bases from V and 11 bases from J, the junction contained 13 bases not matched to a gene. The CDR3 protein is CASLRSYRGLPPLHF. The CDR3, as DNA: TGTGCCAGCCTCCGCAGTTACAGGGGGCTTCCACCCCTCCACTTT.

The rearrangement links TRBV21-1 to TRBJ1-2; the DNA was not used to check the table's D call, TRBD1. TRBV21-1 is tagged as a pseudogene. This CDR3 spans 14 amino acids. The CDR3 region is CASSPTQVRQGYTF. Here the CDR3 DNA reads TGTGCCAGCAGCCCTACACAGGTACGACAGGGCTACACCTTC.